This entry concerns a single T cell receptor (beta chain). Its antigen is not identified. This record comes from a study of response to subunit inactivated influenza vaccine. Findings of the study overall: Each seasonal flu vaccination may recruit only limited new T cells, authors suggested.

TCRdb used MiXCR to reprocess the RT-PCR reads, holding one entry per CDR3 protein. The data show about 480,000 distinct CDR3 sequences, 10% to 15% seen once. V lost 4 bases and J lost 2; bases outside the gene matches: 17. Germline CDR1 SGHAT, CDR2 FQDESV (reference sequence). This CDR3 is built from 19 residues. The TCR sequence derives from a middle-aged man who received an inactivated influenza vaccine. This chain uses TRBV11-1 with TRBJ2-7; 10 positions agree with TRBD1. Material: PBMCs from blood, obtained 45 days after vaccination. The CDR3 protein is CASSSTGGPLRGGTYEQYF. The CDR3 nucleotides read TGTGCCAGCAGCTCGACAGGGGGCCCCCTACGGGGGGGCACCTACGAGCAGTACTTC.